This TCR beta chain was obtained from a study of regulatory T cells in long-lasting Graves disease. Details on this clonotype: The antigen remains undetermined.

Time point indicated: newly diagnosed GD, antithyroid drugs for less than 3 months. From RNA extracted from PBMCs, the TCR library was made. General observations from the study: Whereas new patients shared 966 public clonotypes, persistent patients shared more, at approximately 2,700.

iRepertoire HTBI primers and Arm-PCR of CDR3 regions built TCR beta libraries. TCRdb reanalysed the multiplex PCR reads using MiXCR and keeps one entry per CDR3 protein. The data contain some 490,000 distinct CDR3 sequences, approximately 12% of them singletons. The CDR3 has 14 residues. Trimming pared 2 bases from V and 4 bases from J, leaving 9 bases between. CDR1 is SNHLY and CDR2 is FYNNEI in the germline V gene. These data were also filed under a second study, of T cells in Graves' hyperthyroidism and ophthalmopathy. That paper notes: Diagnosing involved the use of clinical symptoms, serum thyroxine and TRAb, thyroid ultrasound and orbital computed tomography. TCR CDR3 regions were first amplified by RT-PCR with HTBI primers.

The chain has TRBV2 and TRBJ1-3; D uncertain. The sample was peripheral blood mononuclear cells (PBMCs), taken at new diagnosis, from a patient treated with antithyroid drugs. This TCR derives from a woman between 25 and 40 years old with Graves disease. The CDR3: CASSERSGGNTIYF. In nucleotides, the CDR3 is TGTGCCAGCAGTGAAAGGAGCGGAGGAAACACCATATATTTT.